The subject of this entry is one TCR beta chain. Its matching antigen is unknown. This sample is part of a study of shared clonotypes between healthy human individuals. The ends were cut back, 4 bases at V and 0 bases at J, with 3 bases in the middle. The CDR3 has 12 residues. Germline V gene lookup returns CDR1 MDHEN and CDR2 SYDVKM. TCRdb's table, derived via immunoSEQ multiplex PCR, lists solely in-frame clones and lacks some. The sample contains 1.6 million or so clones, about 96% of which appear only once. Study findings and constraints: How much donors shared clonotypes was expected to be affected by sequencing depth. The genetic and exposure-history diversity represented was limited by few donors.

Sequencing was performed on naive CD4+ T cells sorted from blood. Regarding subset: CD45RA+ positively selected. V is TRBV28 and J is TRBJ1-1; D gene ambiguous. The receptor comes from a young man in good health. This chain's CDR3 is CASSYLNTEAFF. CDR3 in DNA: TGTGCCAGCAGTTACCTGAACACTGAAGCTTTCTTT.